The source of this T cell receptor (beta chain) is a study of control samples from healthy donors and cancer patients. The length of the CDR3 is 16 residues. Germline CDR1 reads SGHTA; CDR2 reads FQGTGA. Trimming at V came to 5 bases and at J to 3 bases, leaving 7 bases not matched to a gene. This clone occurred many times. Produced via immunoSEQ multiplex PCR; TCRdb's table is partial and in-frame only. The data hold fewer than 300,000 clones, with roughly 80% observed a single time. The rearrangement links TRBV7-3 to TRBJ2-2; TRBD1 aligns across 9 bases. The sequence was collected from a woman in her sixties with lung cancer. Sequences were obtained from PBMCs. The CDR3 here is CASSPQTGGDTGELFF. The CDR3 DNA sequence: TGTGCCAGCAGCCCGCAGACAGGGGGAGACACCGGGGAGCTGTTTTTT.